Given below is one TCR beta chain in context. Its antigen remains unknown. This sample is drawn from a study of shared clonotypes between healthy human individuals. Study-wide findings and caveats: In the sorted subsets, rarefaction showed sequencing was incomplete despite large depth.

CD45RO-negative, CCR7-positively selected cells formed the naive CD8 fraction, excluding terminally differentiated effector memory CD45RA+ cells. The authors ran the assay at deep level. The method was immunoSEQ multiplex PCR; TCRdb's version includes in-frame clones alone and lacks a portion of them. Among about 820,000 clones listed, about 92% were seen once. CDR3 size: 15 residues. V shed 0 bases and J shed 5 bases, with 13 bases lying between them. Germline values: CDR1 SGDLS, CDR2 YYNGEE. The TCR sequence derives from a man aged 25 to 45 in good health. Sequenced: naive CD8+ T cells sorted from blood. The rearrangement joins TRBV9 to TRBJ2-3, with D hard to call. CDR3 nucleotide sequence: TGTGCCAGCAGCGTAGAAGGTCCCCTAGAAGATACGCAGTATTTT. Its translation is CASSVEGPLEDTQYF.